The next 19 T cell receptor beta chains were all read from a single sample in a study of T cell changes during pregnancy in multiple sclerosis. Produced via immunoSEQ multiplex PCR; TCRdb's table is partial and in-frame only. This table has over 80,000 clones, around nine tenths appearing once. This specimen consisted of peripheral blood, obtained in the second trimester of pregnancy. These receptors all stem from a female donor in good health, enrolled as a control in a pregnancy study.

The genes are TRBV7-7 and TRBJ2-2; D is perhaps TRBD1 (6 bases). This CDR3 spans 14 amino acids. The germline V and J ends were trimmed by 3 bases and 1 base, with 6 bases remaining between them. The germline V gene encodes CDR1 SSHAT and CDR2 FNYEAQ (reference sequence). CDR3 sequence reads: CASSLDRNTGELFF. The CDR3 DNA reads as TGTGCCAGCAGCTTGGACAGGAACACCGGGGAGCTGTTTTTT. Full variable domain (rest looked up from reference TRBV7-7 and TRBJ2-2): GAGVSQSPRYKVTKRGQDVTLRCDPISSHATLYWYQQALGQGPEFLTYFNYEAQPDKSGLPSDRFSAERPEGSISTLTIQRTEQRDSAMYRCASSLDRNTGELFFGEGSRLTVL.

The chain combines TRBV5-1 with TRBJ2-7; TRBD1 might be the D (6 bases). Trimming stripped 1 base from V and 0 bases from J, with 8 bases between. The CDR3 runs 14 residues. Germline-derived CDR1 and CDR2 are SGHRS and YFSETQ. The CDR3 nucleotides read TGCGCCAGCAGCTTGCGACAGGACTCCTACGAGCAGTACTTC. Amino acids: CASSLRQDSYEQYF.

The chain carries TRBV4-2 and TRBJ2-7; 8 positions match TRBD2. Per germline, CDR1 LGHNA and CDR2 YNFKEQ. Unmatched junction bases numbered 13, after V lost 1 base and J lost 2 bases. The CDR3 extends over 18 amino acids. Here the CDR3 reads CASSQGLARGVGAYEQYF. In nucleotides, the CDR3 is TGTGCCAGCAGCCAAGGGCTCGCGCGGGGGGTGGGTGCCTACGAGCAGTACTTC.

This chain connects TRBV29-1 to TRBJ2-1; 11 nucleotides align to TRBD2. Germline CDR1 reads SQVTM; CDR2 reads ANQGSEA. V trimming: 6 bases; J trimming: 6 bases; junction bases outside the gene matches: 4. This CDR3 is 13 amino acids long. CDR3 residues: CSVGTSGGNEQFF. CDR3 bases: TGCAGCGTCGGGACTAGCGGAGGCAATGAGCAGTTCTTC.

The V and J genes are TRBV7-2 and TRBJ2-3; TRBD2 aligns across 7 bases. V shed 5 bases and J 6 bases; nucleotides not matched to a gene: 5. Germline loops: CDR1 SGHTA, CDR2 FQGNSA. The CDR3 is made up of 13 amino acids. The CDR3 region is CASSISGLDTQYF. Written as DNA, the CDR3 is TGTGCCAGCAGCATTAGCGGGTTGGATACGCAGTATTTT.

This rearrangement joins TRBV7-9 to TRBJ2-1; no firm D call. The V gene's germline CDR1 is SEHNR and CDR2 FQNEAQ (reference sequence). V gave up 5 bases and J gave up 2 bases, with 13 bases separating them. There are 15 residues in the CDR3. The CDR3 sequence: CASSHRLRAYNEQFF. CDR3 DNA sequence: TGTGCCAGCAGCCACCGACTCCGAGCCTACAATGAGCAGTTCTTC.

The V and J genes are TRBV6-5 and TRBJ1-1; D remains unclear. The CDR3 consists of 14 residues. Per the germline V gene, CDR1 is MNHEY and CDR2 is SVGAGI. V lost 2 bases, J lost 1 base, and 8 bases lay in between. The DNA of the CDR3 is TGTGCCAGCAGTTACAAGTTACAGAACACTGAAGCTTTCTTT. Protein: CASSYKLQNTEAFF.

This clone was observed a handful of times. This CDR3 is CASSQGREGYNEQFF. The CDR3 region has the DNA TGCGCCAGCAGCCAAGGGCGGGAGGGCTACAATGAGCAGTTCTTC. The rearrangement joins TRBV4-3 to TRBJ2-1; 9 nucleotides align to TRBD2. This CDR3 is built from 15 residues. The germline CDR1 and CDR2 sequences are LGHNA and YSLEER. Trimming took 1 base from V and 3 from J; bases not matched to a gene: 1.

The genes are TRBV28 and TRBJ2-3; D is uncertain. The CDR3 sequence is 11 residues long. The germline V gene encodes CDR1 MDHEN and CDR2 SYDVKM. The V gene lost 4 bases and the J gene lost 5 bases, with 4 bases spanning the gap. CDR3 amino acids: CASSSLDTQYF. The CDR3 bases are TGTGCCAGCAGTTCGTTAGATACGCAGTATTTT.

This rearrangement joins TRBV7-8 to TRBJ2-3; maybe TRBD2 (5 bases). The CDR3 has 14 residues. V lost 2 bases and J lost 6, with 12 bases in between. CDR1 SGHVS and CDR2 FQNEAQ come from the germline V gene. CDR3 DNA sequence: TGTGCCAGCAGCTTATCAGAGACTATGGATACGCAGTATTTT. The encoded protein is CASSLSETMDTQYF.

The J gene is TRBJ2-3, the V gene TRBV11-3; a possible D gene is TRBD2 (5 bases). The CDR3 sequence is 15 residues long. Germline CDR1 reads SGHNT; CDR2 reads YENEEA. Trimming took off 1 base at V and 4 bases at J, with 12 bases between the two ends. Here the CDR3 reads CASSLGLEGPDTQYF. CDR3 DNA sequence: TGTGCCAGCAGCTTAGGCCTAGAGGGCCCAGATACGCAGTATTTT. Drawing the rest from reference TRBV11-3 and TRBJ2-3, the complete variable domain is EAGVVQSPRYKIIEKKQPVAFWCNPISGHNTLYWYLQNLGQGPELLIRYENEEAVDDSQLPKDRFSAERLKGVDSTLKIQPAELGDSAVYLCASSLGLEGPDTQYFGPGTRLTVL.

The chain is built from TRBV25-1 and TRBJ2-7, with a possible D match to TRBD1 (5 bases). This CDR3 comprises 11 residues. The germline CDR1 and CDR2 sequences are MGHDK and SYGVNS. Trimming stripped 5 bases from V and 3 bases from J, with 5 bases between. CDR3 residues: CASSQGYEQYF. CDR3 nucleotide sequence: TGTGCCAGCAGTCAGGGCTACGAGCAGTACTTC.

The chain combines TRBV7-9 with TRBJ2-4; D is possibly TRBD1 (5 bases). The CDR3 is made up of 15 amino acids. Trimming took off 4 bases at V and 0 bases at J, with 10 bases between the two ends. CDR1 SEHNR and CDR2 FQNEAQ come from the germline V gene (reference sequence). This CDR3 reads CASSSDILAKNIQYF. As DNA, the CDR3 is TGTGCCAGCAGCTCGGACATCCTAGCCAAAAACATTCAGTACTTC.

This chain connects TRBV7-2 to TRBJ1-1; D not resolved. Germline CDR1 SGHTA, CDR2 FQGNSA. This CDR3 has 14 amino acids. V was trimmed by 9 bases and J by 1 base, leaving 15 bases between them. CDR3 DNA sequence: TGTGCCAGTCGGGTCACTACGCAGAACACTGAAGCTTTCTTT. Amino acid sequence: CASRVTTQNTEAFF. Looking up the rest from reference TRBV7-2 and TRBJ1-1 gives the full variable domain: GAGVSQSPSNKVTEKGKDVELRCDPISGHTALYWYRQSLGQGLEFLIYFQGNSAPDKSGLPSDRFSAERTGGSVSTLTIQRTQQEDSAVYLCASRVTTQNTEAFFGQGTRLTVV.

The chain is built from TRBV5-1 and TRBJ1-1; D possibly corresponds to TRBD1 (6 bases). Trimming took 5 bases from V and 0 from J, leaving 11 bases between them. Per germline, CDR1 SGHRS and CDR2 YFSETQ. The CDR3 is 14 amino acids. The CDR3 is CASSLDSLNTEAFF. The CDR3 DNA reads TGCGCCAGCAGTCTGGACAGCCTGAACACTGAAGCTTTCTTT.

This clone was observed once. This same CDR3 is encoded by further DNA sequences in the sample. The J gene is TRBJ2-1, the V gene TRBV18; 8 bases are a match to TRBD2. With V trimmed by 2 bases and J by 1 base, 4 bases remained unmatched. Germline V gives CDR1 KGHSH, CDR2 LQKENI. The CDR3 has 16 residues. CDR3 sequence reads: CASSPRTSGSYNEQFF. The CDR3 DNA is TGTGCCAGCTCACCAAGAACTAGCGGTTCCTACAATGAGCAGTTCTTC.

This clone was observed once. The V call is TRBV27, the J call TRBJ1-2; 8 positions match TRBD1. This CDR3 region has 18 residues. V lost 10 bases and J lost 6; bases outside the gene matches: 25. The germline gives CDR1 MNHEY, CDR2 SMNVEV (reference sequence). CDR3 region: CATWGIGQGRLPRDGYTF. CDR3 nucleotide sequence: TGTGCCACCTGGGGAATCGGACAGGGCCGCCTGCCCAGGGATGGCTACACCTTC.

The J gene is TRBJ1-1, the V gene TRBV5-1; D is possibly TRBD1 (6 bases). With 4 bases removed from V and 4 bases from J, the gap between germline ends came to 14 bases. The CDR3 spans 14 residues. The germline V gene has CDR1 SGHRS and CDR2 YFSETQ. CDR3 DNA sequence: TGCGCCAGCAGCCGGGCAGGGGCCTTCACTGAAGCTTTCTTT. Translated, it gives CASSRAGAFTEAFF.

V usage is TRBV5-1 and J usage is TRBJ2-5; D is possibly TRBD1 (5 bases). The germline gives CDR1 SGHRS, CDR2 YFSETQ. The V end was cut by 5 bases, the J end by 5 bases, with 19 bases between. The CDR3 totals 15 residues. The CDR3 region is CASRGGRTYRETQYF. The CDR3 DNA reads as TGCGCCAGCAGAGGCGGAAGGACCTACAGGGAGACCCAGTACTTC.